This T cell receptor beta chain was identified in a study of monozygotic twins with inflammatory bowel disease. The template-switching step introduced UMIs that carried a 6-nucleotide sample barcode. One entry per CDR3 protein, without DNA, is what TCRdb gives after re-calling the 5' RACE reads. Its table lists just over 300,000 distinct CDR3 sequences. The CDR3 runs to 14 residues. Per germline, CDR1 SGHRS and CDR2 YFSETQ. As to this clonotype: Its antigen is not identified.

T cells were not sorted, and total RNA was isolated straight from whole blood. Points from the study as a whole: Diversity of TCRbeta measured by inverse Simpson was lower in IBD patients than in healthy co-twins. Support was absent for any single strong signal or clonotype linked to IBD.

The TCR originated in a human donor with ulcerative colitis or Crohn's disease, or a healthy co-twin of an affected twin (not recorded which). This chain links TRBV5-1 with TRBJ1-2. The sequenced material came from blood. The CDR3 protein is CASSSWLGNYGYTF. Based on the CDR3 plus reference TRBV5-1 and TRBJ1-2, the full variable domain is KAGVTQTPRYLIKTRGQQVTLSCSPISGHRSVSWYQQTPGQGLQFLFEYFSETQRNKGNFPGRFSGRQFSNSRSEMNVSTLELGDSALYLCASSSWLGNYGYTFGSGTRLTVV.